This is a list of T cell receptor beta chains from one sample in a study of T-cell reconstitution after alpha-beta-depleted transplantation in children. TCRdb recomputed calls from the PCR reads with MiXCR, one row per CDR3 protein. Counted here are almost 500,000 distinct CDR3 sequences, around an eighth occurring once; the ten biggest clones make up 5% to 6%. The sequenced sample was PBMCs from the stem cell graft donor, obtained from the stem cell graft. The receptors come from a human donor who donated a stem cell graft to a child with combined immunodeficiency. Each CDR3 is given with its conserved first and last residue. A D gene is named only where the DNA matches it firmly. Clone size appears in some rows only: once, few, many, or a class for an expanded clone.

size	D	V	J	CDR3	DNA
.	TRBD1	TRBV11-3	TRBJ2-1	CASSLRQGAANEQFF	TGTGCCAGCAGCTTGCGACAGGGGGCGGCCAATGAGCAGTTCTTC
few	.	TRBV12-3/TRBV12-4	TRBJ2-1	CASSRIGNNEQFF	TGTGCCAGCAGTCGAATTGGTAACAATGAGCAGTTCTTC
.	.	TRBV12-3/TRBV12-4	TRBJ1-6	CASSPPTGYSPLHF	TGTGCCAGCAGCCCCCCTACAGGGTACTCACCCCTCCACTTT
.	.	TRBV6-1	TRBJ2-2	CASSIDSSGELFF	TGTGCCAGCAGTATAGACTCCTCCGGGGAGCTGTTTTTT
.	.	TRBV21-1	TRBJ2-5	CASSKEGRGRETQYF	TGTGCCAGCAGCAAAGAAGGAAGGGGGAGAGAGACCCAGTACTTC
many	.	TRBV27	TRBJ2-7	CASSPIGWGEQYF	TGTGCCAGCAGTCCCATCGGTTGGGGCGAGCAGTACTTC
many	.	TRBV20-1	TRBJ2-7	CSARDGLAYEQYF	TGCAGTGCGCGGGACGGTTTGGCCTACGAGCAGTACTTC
.	TRBD2	TRBV11-1	TRBJ2-7	CASSLGGGLAGSSYEQYF	TGTGCCAGCAGCTTAGGAGGGGGGCTAGCGGGCTCCTCCTACGAGCAGTACTTC
.	.	TRBV5-5	TRBJ2-7	CASSYDYRSYEQYF	TGTGCCAGCAGCTACGACTACCGATCCTACGAGCAGTACTTC
many	.	TRBV5-1	TRBJ2-1	CASSLDRDRYNEQFF	TGCGCCAGCAGCTTGGACCGGGACCGATACAATGAGCAGTTCTTC
many	.	TRBV5-1	TRBJ2-1	CASSLVGRPGDEQFF	TGCGCCAGCAGCTTGGTGGGGAGGCCTGGCGATGAGCAGTTCTTC
.	.	TRBV7-2	TRBJ1-2	CASSLVYRTDYGYTF	TGTGCCAGCAGCTTAGTATACAGGACCGACTATGGCTACACCTTC
.	.	TRBV30	TRBJ1-1	CAWSRRNTEAFF	TGTGCCTGGAGTCGGAGGAACACTGAAGCTTTCTTT
many	.	TRBV20-1	TRBJ1-5	CSARDWGRWGGSNQPQHF	TGCAGTGCTAGAGATTGGGGCCGGTGGGGAGGGAGCAATCAGCCCCAGCATTTT
few	.	TRBV6-5	TRBJ2-7	CASSYSRVSSYEQYF	TGTGCCAGCAGTTACTCGCGGGTGAGCTCCTACGAGCAGTACTTC
many	.	TRBV20-1	TRBJ2-7	CSASRQGSYEQYF	TGCAGTGCTAGCCGGCAGGGTTCCTACGAGCAGTACTTC
.	TRBD2	TRBV6-2/TRBV6-3	TRBJ2-1	CATKAGGLQDNEQFF	TGTGCCACAAAGGCGGGAGGGCTACAAGACAATGAGCAGTTCTTC
few	.	TRBV7-9	TRBJ2-1	CASSLAGVKDNEQFF	TGTGCCAGCAGCTTAGCAGGGGTGAAGGACAATGAGCAGTTCTTC
many	.	TRBV20-1	TRBJ2-1	CSASSGISYNEQFF	TGCAGTGCTTCAAGTGGGATCTCCTACAATGAGCAGTTCTTC
few	.	TRBV20-1	TRBJ2-1	CSARASVPEIGEQFF	TGCAGTGCTAGAGCTAGCGTCCCGGAGATTGGTGAGCAGTTCTTC
.	.	TRBV3-1	TRBJ1-3	CATTPRAGAISGNTIYF	TGTGCCACCACCCCTCGGGCAGGGGCAATATCTGGAAACACCATATATTTT
.	TRBD1	TRBV27	TRBJ2-7	CASSLSWQGVWEQYF	TGTGCCAGCAGTTTATCCTGGCAGGGGGTGTGGGAGCAGTACTTC
many	TRBD1	TRBV4-2	TRBJ2-7	CASSRTGGMDEQYF	TGTGCCAGCAGCCGGACAGGGGGCATGGACGAGCAGTACTTC
.	.	TRBV5-1	TRBJ2-1	CASSLARTSYNEQFF	TGCGCCAGCAGCTTGGCTCGGACATCGTACAATGAGCAGTTCTTC
few	TRBD2	TRBV6-2/TRBV6-3	TRBJ2-7	CASSSGLALDTYEQYF	TGTGCCAGCAGTAGCGGACTAGCGCTTGACACCTACGAGCAGTACTTC
.	.	TRBV24-1	TRBJ2-7	CATATGGGNSYEQYF	TGTGCCACCGCGACAGGAGGGGGAAACTCCTACGAGCAGTACTTC
.	TRBD2	TRBV12-3/TRBV12-4	TRBJ2-2	CASISKAGLTAGELFF	TGTGCCAGCATCTCGAAAGCGGGACTTACAGCGGGGGAGCTGTTTTTT
few	TRBD2	TRBV25-1	TRBJ2-1	CASSDLAGGAEQFF	TGTGCCAGCAGTGATTTGGCGGGAGGGGCTGAGCAGTTCTTC